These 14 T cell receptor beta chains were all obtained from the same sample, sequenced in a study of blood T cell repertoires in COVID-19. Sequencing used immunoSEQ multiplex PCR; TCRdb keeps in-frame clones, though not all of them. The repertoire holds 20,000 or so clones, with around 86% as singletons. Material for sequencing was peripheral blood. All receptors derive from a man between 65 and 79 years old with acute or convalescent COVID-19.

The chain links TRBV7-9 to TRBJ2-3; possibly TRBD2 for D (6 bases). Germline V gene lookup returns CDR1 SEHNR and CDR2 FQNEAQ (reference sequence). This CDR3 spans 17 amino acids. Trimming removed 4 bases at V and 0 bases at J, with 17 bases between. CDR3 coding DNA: TGTGCCAGCAGCTCGCCCGTAGGAAGCGGGAGCACAGATACGCAGTATTTT. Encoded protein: CASSSPVGSGSTDTQYF.

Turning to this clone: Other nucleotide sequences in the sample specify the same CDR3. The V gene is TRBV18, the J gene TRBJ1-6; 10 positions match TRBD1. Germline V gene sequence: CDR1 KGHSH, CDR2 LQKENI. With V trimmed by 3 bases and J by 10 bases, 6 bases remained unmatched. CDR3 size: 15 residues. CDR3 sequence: CASSPGQGVGSPLHF. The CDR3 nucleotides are TGTGCCAGCTCACCCGGACAGGGGGTGGGCTCACCCCTCCACTTT.

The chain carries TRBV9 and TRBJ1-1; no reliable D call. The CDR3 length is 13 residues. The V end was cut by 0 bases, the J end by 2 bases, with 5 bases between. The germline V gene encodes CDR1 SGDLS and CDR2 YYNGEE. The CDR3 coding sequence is TGTGCCAGCAGCGTAGGAGAAAACACTGAAGCTTTCTTT. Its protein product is CASSVGENTEAFF.

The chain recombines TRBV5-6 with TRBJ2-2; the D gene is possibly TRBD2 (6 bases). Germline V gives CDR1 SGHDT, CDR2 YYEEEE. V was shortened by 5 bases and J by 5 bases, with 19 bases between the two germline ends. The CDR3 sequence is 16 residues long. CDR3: CASSPGTSRVTGELFF. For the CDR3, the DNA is TGTGCCAGCAGTCCCGGGACTTCAAGAGTTACCGGGGAGCTGTTTTTT.

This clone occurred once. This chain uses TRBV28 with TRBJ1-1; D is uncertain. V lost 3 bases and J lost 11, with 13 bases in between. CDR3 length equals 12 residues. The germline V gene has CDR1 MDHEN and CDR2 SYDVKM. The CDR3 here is CASSLREVEAFF. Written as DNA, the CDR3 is TGTGCCAGCAGTTTGAGGGAGGTGGAGGCTTTCTTT.

The CDR3 nucleotides are TGTGCCAGCAGTCGACTAGCGGGGTACAATGAGCAGTTCTTC. This codes for CASSRLAGYNEQFF. This sequence joins TRBV6-5 and TRBJ2-1, with 11 bases matching TRBD2. From germline, CDR1 is MNHEY and CDR2 SVGAGI. The CDR3 is 14 amino acids. V trimming: 5 bases; J trimming: 4 bases; junction bases outside the gene matches: 1.

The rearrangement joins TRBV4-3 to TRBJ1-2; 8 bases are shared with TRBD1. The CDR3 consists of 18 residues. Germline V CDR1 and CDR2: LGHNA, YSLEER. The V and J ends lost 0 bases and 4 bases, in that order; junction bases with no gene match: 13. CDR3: CASSQEGYGTGAAYGYTF. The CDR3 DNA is TGCGCCAGCAGCCAAGAAGGGTATGGGACAGGTGCAGCCTATGGCTACACCTTC.

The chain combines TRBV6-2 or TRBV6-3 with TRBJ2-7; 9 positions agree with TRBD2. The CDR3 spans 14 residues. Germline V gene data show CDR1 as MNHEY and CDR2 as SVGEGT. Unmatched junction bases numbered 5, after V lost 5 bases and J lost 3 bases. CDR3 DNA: TGTGCCAGCAGTACGAGCGGGAGGCACTACGAGCAGTACTTC. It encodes CASSTSGRHYEQYF.

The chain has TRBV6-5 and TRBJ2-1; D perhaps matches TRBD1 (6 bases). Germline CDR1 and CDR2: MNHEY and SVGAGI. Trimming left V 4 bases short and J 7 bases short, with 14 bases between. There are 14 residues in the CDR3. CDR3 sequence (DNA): TGTGCCAGCAGTTCAACCTTTCAGGGGAATGAGCAGTTCTTC. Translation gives CASSSTFQGNEQFF.

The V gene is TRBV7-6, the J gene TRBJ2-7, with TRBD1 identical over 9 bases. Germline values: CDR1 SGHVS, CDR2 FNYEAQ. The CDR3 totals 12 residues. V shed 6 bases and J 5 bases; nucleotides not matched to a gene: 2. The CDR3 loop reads CASRGTGNEQYF. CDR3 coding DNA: TGTGCCAGCAGGGGGACAGGGAACGAGCAGTACTTC.

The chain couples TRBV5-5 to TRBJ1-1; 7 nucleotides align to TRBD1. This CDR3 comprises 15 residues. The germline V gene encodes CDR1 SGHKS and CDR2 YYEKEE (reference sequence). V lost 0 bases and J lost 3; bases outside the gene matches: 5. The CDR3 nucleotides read TGTGCCAGCAGCTTGGTCACAGGGGCACACACTGAAGCTTTCTTT. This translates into CASSLVTGAHTEAFF. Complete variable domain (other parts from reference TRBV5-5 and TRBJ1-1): DAGVTQSPTHLIKTRGQQVTLRCSPISGHKSVSWYQQVLGQGPQFIFQYYEKEERGRGNFPDRFSARQFPNYSSELNVNALLLGDSALYLCASSLVTGAHTEAFFGQGTRLTVV.

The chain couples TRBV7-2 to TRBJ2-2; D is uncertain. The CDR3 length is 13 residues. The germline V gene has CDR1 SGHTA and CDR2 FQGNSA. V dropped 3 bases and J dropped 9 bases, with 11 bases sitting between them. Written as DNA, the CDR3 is TGTGCCAGCAGCTTCTCCCTTGAGAGGGAGCTGTTTTTT. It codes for CASSFSLERELFF.

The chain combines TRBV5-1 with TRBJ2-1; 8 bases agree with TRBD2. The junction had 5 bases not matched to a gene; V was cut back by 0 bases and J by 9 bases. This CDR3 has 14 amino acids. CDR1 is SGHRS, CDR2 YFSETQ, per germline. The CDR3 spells CASSLGTSHGEQFF. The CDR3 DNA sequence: TGCGCCAGCAGCTTGGGGACTAGCCACGGTGAGCAGTTCTTC. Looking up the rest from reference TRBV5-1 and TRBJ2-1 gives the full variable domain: KAGVTQTPRYLIKTRGQQVTLSCSPISGHRSVSWYQQTPGQGLQFLFEYFSETQRNKGNFPGRFSGRQFSNSRSEMNVSTLELGDSALYLCASSLGTSHGEQFFGPGTRLTVL.

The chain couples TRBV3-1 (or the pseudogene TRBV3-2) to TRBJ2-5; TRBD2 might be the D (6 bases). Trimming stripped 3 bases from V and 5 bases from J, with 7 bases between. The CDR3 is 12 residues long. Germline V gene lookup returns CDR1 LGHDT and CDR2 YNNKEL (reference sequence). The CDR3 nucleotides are TGTGCCAGCAGCCAGGGGGGTGAGACCCAGTACTTC. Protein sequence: CASSQGGETQYF.